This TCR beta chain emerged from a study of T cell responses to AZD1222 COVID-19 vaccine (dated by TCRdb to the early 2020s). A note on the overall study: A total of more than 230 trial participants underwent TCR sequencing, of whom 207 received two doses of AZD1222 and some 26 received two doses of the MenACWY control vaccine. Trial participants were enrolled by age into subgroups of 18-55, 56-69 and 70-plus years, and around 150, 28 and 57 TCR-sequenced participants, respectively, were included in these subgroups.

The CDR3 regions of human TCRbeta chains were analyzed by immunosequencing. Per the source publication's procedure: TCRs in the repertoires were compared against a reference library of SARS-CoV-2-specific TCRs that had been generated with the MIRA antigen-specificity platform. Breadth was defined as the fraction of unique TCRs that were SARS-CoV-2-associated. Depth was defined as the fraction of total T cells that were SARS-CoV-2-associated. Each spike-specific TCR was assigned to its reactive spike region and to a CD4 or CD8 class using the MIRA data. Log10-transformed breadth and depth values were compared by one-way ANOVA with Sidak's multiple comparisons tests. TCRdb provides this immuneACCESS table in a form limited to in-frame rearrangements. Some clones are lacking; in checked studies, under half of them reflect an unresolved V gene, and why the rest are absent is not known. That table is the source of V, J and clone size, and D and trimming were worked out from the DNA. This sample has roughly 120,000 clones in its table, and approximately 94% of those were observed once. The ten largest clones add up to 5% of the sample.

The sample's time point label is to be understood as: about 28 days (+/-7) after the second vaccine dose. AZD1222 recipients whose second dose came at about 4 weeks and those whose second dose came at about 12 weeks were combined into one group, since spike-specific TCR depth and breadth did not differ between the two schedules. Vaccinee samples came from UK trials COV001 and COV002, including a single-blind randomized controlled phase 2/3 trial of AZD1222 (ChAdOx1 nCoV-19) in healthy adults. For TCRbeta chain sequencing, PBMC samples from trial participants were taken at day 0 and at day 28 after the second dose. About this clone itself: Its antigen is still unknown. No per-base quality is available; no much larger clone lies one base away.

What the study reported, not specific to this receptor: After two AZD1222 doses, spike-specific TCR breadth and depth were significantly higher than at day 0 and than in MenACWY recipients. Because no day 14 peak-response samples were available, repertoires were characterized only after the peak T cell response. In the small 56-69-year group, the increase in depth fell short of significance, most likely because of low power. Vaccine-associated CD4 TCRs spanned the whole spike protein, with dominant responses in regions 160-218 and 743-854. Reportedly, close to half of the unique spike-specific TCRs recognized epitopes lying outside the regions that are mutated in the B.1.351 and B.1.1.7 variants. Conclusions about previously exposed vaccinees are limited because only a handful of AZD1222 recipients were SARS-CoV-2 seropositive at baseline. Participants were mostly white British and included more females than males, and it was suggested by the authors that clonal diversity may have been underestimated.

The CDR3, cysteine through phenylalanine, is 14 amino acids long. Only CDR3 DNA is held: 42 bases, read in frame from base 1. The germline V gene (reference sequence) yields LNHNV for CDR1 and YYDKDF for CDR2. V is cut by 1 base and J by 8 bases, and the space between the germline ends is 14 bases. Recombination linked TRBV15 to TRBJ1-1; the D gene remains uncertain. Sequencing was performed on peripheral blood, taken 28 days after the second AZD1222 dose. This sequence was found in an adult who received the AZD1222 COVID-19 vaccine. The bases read TGTGCCACCAGCAGAGCCTCGCCCCTCAGGGAAGCTTTCTTT. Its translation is CATSRASPLREAFF.